The 17 T cell receptor beta chains reported below all come from one sample, sequenced in a study of metastatic and nonmetastatic thyroid tumors. Every patient underwent thyroid surgery untreated. TCRdb re-called clones from the PCR reads using MiXCR. The sample lists about 40,000 clones, roughly 14% occurring once. The sequenced sample was blood. These receptors were taken from a female donor with papillary thyroid cancer or a benign thyroid nodule (not recorded which). Some clones in this sample may be carry-over from other donors' samples.

Many counts were recorded for this clone. CDR3 region: CASSQTGRGTQYF. As DNA, the CDR3 is TGCGCCAGCAGCCAGACAGGGCGAGGGACCCAGTACTTC. The rearrangement uses TRBV4-1 and TRBJ2-5; 7 nucleotides agree with TRBD1. V trimming: 3 bases; J trimming: 7 bases; junction bases outside the gene matches: 5. The CDR3 spans 13 residues. Germline CDR1 reads MGHRA; CDR2 reads YSYEKL.

In regard to this clone: The conserved phenylalanine or tryptophan normally closing the CDR3 is absent here, so this likely arose from a read error. V is TRBV6-1 and J is TRBJ2-7; weak D call: TRBD2 (5 bases). Between the trimmed V and J ends, which lost 6 bases and 2 bases, there was a span of 17 bases. The CDR3 contains 15 residues. Germline V gives CDR1 MNHNS, CDR2 SASEGT. The CDR3 protein is CASSFTRTQAYEQYL. In DNA, the CDR3 is TGTGCCAGCAGCTTTACTAGGACTCAAGCCTACGAGCAGTACCTC.

This clone was found many times. The J gene is TRBJ2-2, the V gene TRBV29-1; D might be TRBD2 (6 bases). Deletions cut 6 bases from V and 5 bases from J, with 19 bases between. CDR3 size: 15 residues. The germline V gene encodes CDR1 SQVTM and CDR2 ANQGSEA. Written as DNA, the CDR3 is TGCAGCGTCTCAAACATGGGGGGAATTACCGGGGAGCTGTTTTTT. It is translated as CSVSNMGGITGELFF.

This clone was seen ten or more times. This sequence joins TRBV20-1 and TRBJ1-6; D unclear. V was trimmed by 6 bases and J by 6 bases, leaving 9 bases between them. Germline lookup yields CDR1 DFQATT and CDR2 SNEGSKA (reference sequence). The CDR3 length is 12 residues. Written as DNA, the CDR3 is TGCAGTGCCCCTATCCTTAATTCACCCCTCCACTTT. Translated: CSAPILNSPLHF.

The chain links TRBV3-1 to TRBJ1-4; D is uncertain. Looked up from germline, CDR1 is LGHDT and CDR2 is YNNKEL (reference sequence). Trimming took off 0 bases at V and 0 bases at J, with 5 bases between the two ends. The CDR3 spans 15 residues. CDR3 loop: CASSQERSTNEKLFF. CDR3 nucleotide sequence: TGTGCCAGCAGCCAAGAGAGGTCAACTAATGAAAAACTGTTTTTT.

This clone occurred many times. The V gene is TRBV7-2, the J gene TRBJ2-7, with D tentatively TRBD1 or TRBD2 (5 bases each). The CDR3 has 15 amino acids. CDR1 and CDR2 from the germline V gene are SGHTA and FQGNSA. The V end lost 8 bases, the J end lost 4 bases, and 21 bases lay between the germline ends. The CDR3 region has the DNA TGTGCCAGCCGCGCCGTTTCGGGGCCGCAATACGAGCAGTACTTC. Its protein product is CASRAVSGPQYEQYF.

Ten or more counts support this clone. The chain has TRBV4-2 and TRBJ1-1, with D tentatively TRBD1 (5 bases). V dropped 3 bases and J dropped 2 bases, with 10 bases sitting between them. Germline CDR1 reads LGHNA; CDR2 reads YNFKEQ. This CDR3 has 14 amino acids. CDR3 amino acids: CASSQGGQNTEAFF. In DNA form, the CDR3 reads TGTGCCAGCAGCCAGGGCGGACAAAACACTGAAGCTTTCTTT.

This clone was observed many times. This CDR3 is also generated by other DNA sequences in the sample. This chain connects TRBV6-1 to TRBJ2-5, with D hard to call. Trimming cost V 2 bases and J 0 bases, with 10 bases left between them. The CDR3 is 15 amino acids. CDR1 and CDR2 from the germline V gene are MNHNS and SASEGT. The CDR3 loop is CASSESGHNQETQYF. The CDR3, as DNA: TGTGCCAGCAGTGAAAGTGGGCACAACCAAGAGACCCAGTACTTC.

As regards this clone: The junction does not match germline at one end; this may be a read error. The chain carries TRBV7-9 and TRBJ2-3; no clear D. The CDR3 sequence is 14 residues long. Germline CDR1 and CDR2: SEHNR and FQNEAQ (reference sequence). The CDR3 loop reads CANSSTCGSDTQYF. The CDR3 region has the DNA TGTGCCAACAGCTCGACATGTGGTTCGGATACGCAGTATTTT.

This clone has ten or more counts. This sequence joins TRBV5-1 and TRBJ2-1, with D perhaps TRBD2 (5 bases). V gave up 4 bases and J gave up 1 base, with 21 bases separating them. Germline V CDR1 and CDR2: SGHRS, YFSETQ. The CDR3 is made up of 18 amino acids. CDR3 amino acids: CASSPIPPPGNSYNEQFF. CDR3 DNA: TGCGCCAGCAGCCCTATCCCCCCCCCGGGGAATTCCTACAATGAGCAGTTCTTC.

The rearrangement uses TRBV5-1 and TRBJ2-3; TRBD2 aligns across 9 bases. The CDR3 spans 20 residues. Germline trimming cut 0 bases from V and 1 base from J; bases unmatched to any gene: 15. Germline V CDR1 and CDR2: SGHRS, YFSETQ. CDR3 sequence (DNA): TGCGCCAGCAGCTTGGTGGCTAGCGGGGCGGGTAGTAGGGGCACAGATACGCAGTATTTT. This gives the protein CASSLVASGAGSRGTDTQYF.

Remarks on this clone: The germline gene is not matched at one end of the junction; a read error may be the cause. This sequence joins TRBV6-1 and TRBJ2-5, with D possibly being TRBD1 (6 bases). Germline values: CDR1 MNHNS, CDR2 SASEGT. The CDR3 extends over 12 amino acids. CDR3 sequence (DNA): TGTGCCAGCGGGGCAGGGGAAGAGACCCAGTTATTC. Its translation: CASGAGEETQLF.

The V gene is TRBV20-1, the J gene TRBJ2-3; D not resolved. The CDR3 totals 14 residues. CDR1 and CDR2 (germline): DFQATT, SNEGSKA (reference sequence). V was cut by 4 bases and J by 0 bases, with 11 bases left in between. CDR3 protein: CSAKLLTSTDTQYF. The CDR3 DNA reads TGCAGTGCTAAACTACTTACTAGCACAGATACGCAGTATTTT.

The sample holds one count of this clone. This chain uses TRBV7-2 with TRBJ1-2; D gene uncertain. Trimming removed 8 bases from V and 7 bases from J, with 17 bases in between. Germline V gene data show CDR1 as SGHTA and CDR2 as FQGNSA. This CDR3 is built from 13 residues. The CDR3 sequence: CASCARRTSGYTF. The CDR3, as DNA: TGTGCCAGCTGCGCGCGGCGAACTAGTGGCTACACCTTC.

This clone was seen at least ten times. A much more abundant neighbour one base away suggests this may be a read error. The chain carries TRBV20-1 and TRBJ2-1; D remains ambiguous. The CDR3 runs to 14 residues. Germline lookup yields CDR1 DFQATT and CDR2 SNEGSKA (reference sequence). CDR3 in amino acids: CSAHADSSENEQLF. Here the CDR3 DNA reads TGCAGTGCTCATGCAGATAGTTCTGAGAATGAGCAGCTCTTC.

Ten or more counts support this clone. The CDR3 protein is CASHKTGTKQETQYF. CDR3 nucleotides: TGTGCCAGTCATAAAACCGGGACAAAGCAAGAGACCCAGTACTTC. The chain has TRBV2 and TRBJ2-5; D might be TRBD1 (6 bases). Germline V lookup: CDR1 SNHLY, CDR2 FYNNEI. V lost 9 bases to trimming and J lost 2 bases, with 19 bases between them. This CDR3 contains 15 residues.

The chain combines TRBV5-1 with TRBJ2-7; D call uncertain. Germline lookup yields CDR1 SGHRS and CDR2 YFSETQ. The V end lost 3 bases, the J end lost 5 bases, and 12 bases lay between the germline ends. CDR3 length: 13 amino acids. CDR3 DNA sequence: TGCGCCAGCAGCTCCGGGCCCGTCCACGAGCAGTACTTC. Its protein product is CASSSGPVHEQYF.